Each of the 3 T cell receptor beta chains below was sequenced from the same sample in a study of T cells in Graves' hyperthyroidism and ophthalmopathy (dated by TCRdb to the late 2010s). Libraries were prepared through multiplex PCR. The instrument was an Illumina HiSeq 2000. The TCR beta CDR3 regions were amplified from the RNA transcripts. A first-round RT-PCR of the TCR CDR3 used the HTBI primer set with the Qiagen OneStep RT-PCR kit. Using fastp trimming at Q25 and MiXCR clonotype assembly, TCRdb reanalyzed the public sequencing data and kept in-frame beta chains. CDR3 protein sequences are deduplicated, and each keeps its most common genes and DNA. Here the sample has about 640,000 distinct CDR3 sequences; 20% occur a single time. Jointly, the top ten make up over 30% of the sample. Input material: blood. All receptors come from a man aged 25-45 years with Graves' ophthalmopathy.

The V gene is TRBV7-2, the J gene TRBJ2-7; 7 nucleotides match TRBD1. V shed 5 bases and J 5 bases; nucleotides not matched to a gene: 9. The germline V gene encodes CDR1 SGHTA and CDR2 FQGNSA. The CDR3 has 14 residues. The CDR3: CASSARQGRDEQYF. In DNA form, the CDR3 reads TGTGCCAGCAGCGCCCGACAGGGAAGGGACGAGCAGTACTTC.

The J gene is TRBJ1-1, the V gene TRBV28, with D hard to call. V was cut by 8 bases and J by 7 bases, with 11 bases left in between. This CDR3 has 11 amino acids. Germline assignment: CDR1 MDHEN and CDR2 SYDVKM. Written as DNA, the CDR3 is TGTGCCAGCCTTGAGCGGAATGAAGCTTTCTTT. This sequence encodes CASLERNEAFF.

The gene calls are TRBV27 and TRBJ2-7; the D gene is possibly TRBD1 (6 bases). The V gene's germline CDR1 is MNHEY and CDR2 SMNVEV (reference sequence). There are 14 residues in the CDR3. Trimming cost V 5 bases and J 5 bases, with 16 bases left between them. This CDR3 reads CASSPTDRIHEQYF. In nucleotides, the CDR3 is TGTGCCAGCAGTCCTACTGACAGGATCCACGAGCAGTACTTC.